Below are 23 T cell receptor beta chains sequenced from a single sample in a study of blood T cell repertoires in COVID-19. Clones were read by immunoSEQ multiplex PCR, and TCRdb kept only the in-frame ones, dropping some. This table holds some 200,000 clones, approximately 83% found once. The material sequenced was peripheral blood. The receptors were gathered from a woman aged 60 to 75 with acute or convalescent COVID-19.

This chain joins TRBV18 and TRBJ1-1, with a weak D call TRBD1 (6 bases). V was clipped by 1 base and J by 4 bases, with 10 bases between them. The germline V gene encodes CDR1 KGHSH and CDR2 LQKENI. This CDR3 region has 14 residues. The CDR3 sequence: CASSPRQDSTEAFF. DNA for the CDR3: TGTGCCAGCTCACCACGACAGGATAGCACTGAAGCTTTCTTT.

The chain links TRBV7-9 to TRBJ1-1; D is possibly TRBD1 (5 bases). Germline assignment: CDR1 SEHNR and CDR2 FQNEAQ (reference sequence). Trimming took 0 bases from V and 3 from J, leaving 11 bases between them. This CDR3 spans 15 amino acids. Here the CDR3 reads CASSLAVGGDTEAFF. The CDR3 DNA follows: TGTGCCAGCAGCTTAGCGGTGGGGGGGGACACTGAAGCTTTCTTT. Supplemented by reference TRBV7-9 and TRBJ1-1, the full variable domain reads DTGVSQNPRHKITKRGQNVTFRCDPISEHNRLYWYRQTLGQGPEFLTYFQNEAQLEKSRLLSDRFSAERPKGSFSTLEIQRTEQGDSAMYLCASSLAVGGDTEAFFGQGTRLTVV.

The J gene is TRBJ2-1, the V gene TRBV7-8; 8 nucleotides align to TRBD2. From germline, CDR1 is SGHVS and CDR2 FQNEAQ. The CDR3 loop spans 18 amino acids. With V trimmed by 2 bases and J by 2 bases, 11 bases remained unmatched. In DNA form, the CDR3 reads TGTGCCAGCAGCTTATTGGGGGCGGGGGGCGCCACCTACAATGAGCAGTTCTTC. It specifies CASSLLGAGGATYNEQFF.

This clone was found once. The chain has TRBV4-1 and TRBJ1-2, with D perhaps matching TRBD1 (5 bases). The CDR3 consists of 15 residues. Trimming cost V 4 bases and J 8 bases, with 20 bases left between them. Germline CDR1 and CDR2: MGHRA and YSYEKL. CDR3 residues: CASSPPPGGLGGYTF. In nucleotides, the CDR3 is TGCGCCAGCAGCCCACCACCGGGGGGTCTGGGGGGCTACACCTTC.

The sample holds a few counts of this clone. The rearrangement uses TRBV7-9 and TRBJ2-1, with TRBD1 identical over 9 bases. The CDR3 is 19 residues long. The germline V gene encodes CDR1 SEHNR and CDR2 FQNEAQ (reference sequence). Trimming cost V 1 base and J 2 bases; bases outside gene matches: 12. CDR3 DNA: TGTGCCAGCAGCTTAGACGTGGGACAGGGACGTGCCACCTACAATGAGCAGTTCTTC. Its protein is CASSLDVGQGRATYNEQFF.

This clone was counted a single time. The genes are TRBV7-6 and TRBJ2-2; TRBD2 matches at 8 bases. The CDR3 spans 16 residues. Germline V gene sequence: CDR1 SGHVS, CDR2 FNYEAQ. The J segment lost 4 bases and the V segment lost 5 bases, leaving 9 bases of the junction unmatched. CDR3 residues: CASSPTGGTPTGELFF. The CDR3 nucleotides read TGTGCCAGCAGCCCGACGGGGGGGACGCCCACCGGGGAGCTGTTTTTT.

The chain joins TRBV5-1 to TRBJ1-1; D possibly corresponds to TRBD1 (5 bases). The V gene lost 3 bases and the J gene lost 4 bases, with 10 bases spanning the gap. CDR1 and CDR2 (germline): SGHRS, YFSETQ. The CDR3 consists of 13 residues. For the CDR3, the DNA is TGCGCCAGCAGCTCCAGGGTGGGCACTGAAGCTTTCTTT. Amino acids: CASSSRVGTEAFF.

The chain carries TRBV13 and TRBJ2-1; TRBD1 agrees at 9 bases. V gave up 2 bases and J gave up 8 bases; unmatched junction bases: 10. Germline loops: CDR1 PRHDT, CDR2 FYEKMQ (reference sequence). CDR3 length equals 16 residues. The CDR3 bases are TGTGCCAGCAGCTTATCCGGGACAGGGTATCTGGATGAGCAGTTCTTC. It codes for CASSLSGTGYLDEQFF.

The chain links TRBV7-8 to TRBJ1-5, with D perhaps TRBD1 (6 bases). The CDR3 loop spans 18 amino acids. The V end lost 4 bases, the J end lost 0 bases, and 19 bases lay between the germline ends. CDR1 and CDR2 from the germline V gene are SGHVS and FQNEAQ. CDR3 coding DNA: TGTGCCAGCAGCTCCACCGCGACAGGCCCTGGTAGCAATCAGCCCCAGCATTTT. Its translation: CASSSTATGPGSNQPQHF.

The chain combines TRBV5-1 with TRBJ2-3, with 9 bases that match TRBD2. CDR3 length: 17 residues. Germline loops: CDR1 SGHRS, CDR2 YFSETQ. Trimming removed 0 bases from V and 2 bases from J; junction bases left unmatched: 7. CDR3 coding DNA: TGCGCCAGCAGCTTGGCTTTGACTAGCGGCTACACAGATACGCAGTATTTT. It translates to CASSLALTSGYTDTQYF.

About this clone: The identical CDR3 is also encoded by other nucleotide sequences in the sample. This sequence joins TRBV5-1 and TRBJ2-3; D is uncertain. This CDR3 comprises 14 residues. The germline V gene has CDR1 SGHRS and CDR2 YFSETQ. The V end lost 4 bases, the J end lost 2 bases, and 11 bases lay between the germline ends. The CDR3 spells CASSETKNTDTQYF. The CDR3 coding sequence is TGCGCCAGCAGCGAAACAAAAAACACAGATACGCAGTATTTT.

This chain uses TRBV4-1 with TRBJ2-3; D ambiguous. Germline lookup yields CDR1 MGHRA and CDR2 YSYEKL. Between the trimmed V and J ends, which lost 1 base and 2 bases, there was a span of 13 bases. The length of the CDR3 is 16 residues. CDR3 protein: CASSQVNLIITDTQYF. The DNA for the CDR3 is TGCGCCAGCAGCCAAGTGAACTTGATAATCACAGATACGCAGTATTTT.

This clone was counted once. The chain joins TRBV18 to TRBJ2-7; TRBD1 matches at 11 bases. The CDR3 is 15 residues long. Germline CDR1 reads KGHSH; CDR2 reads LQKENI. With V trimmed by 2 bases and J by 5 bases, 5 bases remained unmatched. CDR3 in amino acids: CASSPIGQGADEQYF. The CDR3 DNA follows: TGTGCCAGCTCACCAATCGGACAGGGGGCAGACGAGCAGTACTTC.

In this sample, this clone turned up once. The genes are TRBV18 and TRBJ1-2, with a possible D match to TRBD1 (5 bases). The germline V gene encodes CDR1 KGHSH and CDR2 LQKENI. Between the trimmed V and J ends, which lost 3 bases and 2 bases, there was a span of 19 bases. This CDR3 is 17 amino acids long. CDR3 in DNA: TGTGCCAGCTCACCTGGACCAGGGCCTAAATCCAACTATGGCTACACCTTC. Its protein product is CASSPGPGPKSNYGYTF. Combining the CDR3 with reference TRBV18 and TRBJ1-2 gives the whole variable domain NAGVMQNPRHLVRRRGQEARLRCSPMKGHSHVYWYRQLPEEGLKFMVYLQKENIIDESGMPKERFSAEFPKEGPSILRIQQVVRGDSAAYFCASSPGPGPKSNYGYTFGSGTRLTVV.

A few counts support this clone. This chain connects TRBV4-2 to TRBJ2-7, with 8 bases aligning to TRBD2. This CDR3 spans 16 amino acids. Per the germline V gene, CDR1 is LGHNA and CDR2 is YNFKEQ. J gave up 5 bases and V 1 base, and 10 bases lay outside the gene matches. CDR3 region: CASSQGAGAGENEQYF. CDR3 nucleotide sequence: TGTGCCAGCAGCCAAGGGGCAGGAGCGGGGGAAAACGAGCAGTACTTC.

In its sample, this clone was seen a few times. In DNA, the CDR3 is TGTGCCAGCAGCCCCGGGACAGGGCAAAATCAGCCCCAGCATTTT. This codes for CASSPGTGQNQPQHF. The genes are TRBV7-2 and TRBJ1-5; 9 bases match TRBD1. Per the germline V gene, CDR1 is SGHTA and CDR2 is FQGNSA. This CDR3 contains 15 residues. The junction had 6 bases not matched to a gene; V was cut back by 5 bases and J by 4 bases.

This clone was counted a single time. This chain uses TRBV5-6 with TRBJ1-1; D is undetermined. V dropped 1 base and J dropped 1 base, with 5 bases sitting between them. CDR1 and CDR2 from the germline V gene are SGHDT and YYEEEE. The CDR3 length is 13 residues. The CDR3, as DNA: TGTGCCAGCAGCTTGAAGCCGAACACTGAAGCTTTCTTT. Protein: CASSLKPNTEAFF.

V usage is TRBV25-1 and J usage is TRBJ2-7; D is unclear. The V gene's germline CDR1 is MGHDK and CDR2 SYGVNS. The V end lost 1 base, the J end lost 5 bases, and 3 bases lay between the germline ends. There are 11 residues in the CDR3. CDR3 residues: CASSELNEQYF. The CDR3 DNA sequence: TGTGCCAGCAGTGAATTAAACGAGCAGTACTTC.

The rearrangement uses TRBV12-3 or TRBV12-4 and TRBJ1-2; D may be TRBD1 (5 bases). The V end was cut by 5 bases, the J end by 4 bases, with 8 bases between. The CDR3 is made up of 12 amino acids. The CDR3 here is CASSRGTYGYTF. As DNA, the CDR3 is TGTGCCAGCAGTCGGGGGACCTATGGCTACACCTTC.

CDR3 DNA: TGTGCCAGCAGCTTGGCCGGGGGTATTGGAAACACCATATATTTT. Encoded protein: CASSLAGGIGNTIYF. The V and J genes are TRBV5-8 and TRBJ1-3, with D possibly being TRBD1 (5 bases). V dropped 0 bases and J dropped 3 bases, with 10 bases sitting between them. CDR1 is SGHTS, CDR2 YDEGEE, per germline. This CDR3 spans 15 amino acids.

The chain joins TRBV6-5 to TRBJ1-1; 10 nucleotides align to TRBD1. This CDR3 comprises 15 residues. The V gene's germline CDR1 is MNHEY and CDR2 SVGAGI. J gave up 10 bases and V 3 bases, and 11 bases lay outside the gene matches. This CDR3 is CASSYRTGTGVVAFF. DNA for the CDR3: TGTGCCAGCAGTTATCGCACCGGGACAGGGGTTGTAGCTTTCTTT.

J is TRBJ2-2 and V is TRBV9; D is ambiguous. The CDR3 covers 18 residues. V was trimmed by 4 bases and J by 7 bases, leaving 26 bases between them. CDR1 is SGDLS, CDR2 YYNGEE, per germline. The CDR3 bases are TGTGCCAGCAGCCCACTCCCGAGGTCCGGTGTACACGGCGGGGAGCTGTTTTTT. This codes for CASSPLPRSGVHGGELFF.

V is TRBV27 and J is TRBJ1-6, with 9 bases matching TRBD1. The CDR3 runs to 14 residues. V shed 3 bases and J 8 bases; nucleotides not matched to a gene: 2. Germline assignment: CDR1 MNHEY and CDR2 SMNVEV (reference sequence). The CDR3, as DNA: TGTGCCAGCAGTTTCCGACAGGGGGATTCACCCCTCCACTTT. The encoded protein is CASSFRQGDSPLHF.